The 7 T cell receptor beta chains below all came from one sample that was sequenced in a study of blood T cell repertoires in COVID-19 (dated by TCRdb to 2018 to 2021). Library preparation was by the immunoSEQ multiplex PCR assay. Entries here come from immuneACCESS through TCRdb and include only in-frame sequences with V and J called. Some clones fail to appear in such tables; in the studies checked, an unresolved V gene covers under half of the shortfall, and the cause of the remainder is unknown. This sample is represented by approximately 300,000 clones; approximately 90% of them were singletons. Approximately 4.3% of the sample is in the top ten clones. Sequencing was done on a sample of peripheral blood. These receptors all stem from a man aged 40-50 years with acute or convalescent COVID-19.

The rearrangement uses TRBV28 and TRBJ2-1, with unresolved D. CDR1 MDHEN and CDR2 SYDVKM come from the germline V gene. CDR3 length: 18 residues. The ends were cut back, 6 bases at V and 0 bases at J, with 21 bases in the middle. CDR3 in DNA: TGTGCCAGCAGCTCCCCCCTTTACAGCCACCTCTCCTACAATGAGCAGTTCTTC. This encodes CASSSPLYSHLSYNEQFF.

In its sample, this clone was seen once. This chain uses TRBV9 with TRBJ1-1; D possibly corresponds to TRBD1 (6 bases). Trimming cost V 0 bases and J 1 base, with 7 bases left between them. The CDR3 contains 14 residues. CDR1 and CDR2 (germline): SGDLS, YYNGEE. Written as DNA, the CDR3 is TGTGCCAGCAGCGTAGGGGGACAGAACACTGAAGCTTTCTTT. It translates to CASSVGGQNTEAFF. The full variable domain, completed using reference TRBV9 and TRBJ1-1, is DSGVTQTPKHLITATGQRVTLRCSPRSGDLSVYWYQQSLDQGLQFLIQYYNGEERAKGNILERFSAQQFPDLHSELNLSSLELGDSALYFCASSVGGQNTEAFFGQGTRLTVV.

Here the CDR3 DNA reads TGTGCCAGCACCCAAGGCGGGGGGCGTGGAGCCAAAAACATTCAGTACTTC. Protein product: CASTQGGGRGAKNIQYF. The genes are TRBV2 and TRBJ2-4, with TRBD2 identical over 8 bases. After removal of 7 bases from V and 0 bases from J, the junction contained 11 bases not matched to a gene. Germline CDR1 is SNHLY and CDR2 is FYNNEI. CDR3 size: 17 residues.

This clone is a singleton in its sample. The chain employs TRBV29-1 and TRBJ2-3; 8 nucleotides agree with TRBD1. Germline assignment: CDR1 SQVTM and CDR2 ANQGSEA. CDR3 length: 14 residues. Losses at the gene ends were 7 bases for V and 2 bases for J; bases not matched to a gene: 8. CDR3 protein: CSAGDRRATDTQYF. CDR3 coding DNA: TGCAGCGCTGGGGACAGGCGGGCCACAGATACGCAGTATTTT.

The V gene is TRBV5-1, the J gene TRBJ2-5; TRBD1 matches at 7 bases. Germline CDR1 and CDR2: SGHRS and YFSETQ. The CDR3 totals 13 residues. With 8 bases clipped from V and 3 bases from J, the junction kept 7 bases outside the gene matches. The CDR3 bases are TGCGCCAGTGGAGACAGGGACGAAGAGACCCAGTACTTC. Residues: CASGDRDEETQYF. The complete variable domain, with remaining parts taken from reference TRBV5-1 and TRBJ2-5, reads KAGVTQTPRYLIKTRGQQVTLSCSPISGHRSVSWYQQTPGQGLQFLFEYFSETQRNKGNFPGRFSGRQFSNSRSEMNVSTLELGDSALYLCASGDRDEETQYFGPGTRLLVL.

V gene TRBV12-3 or TRBV12-4 combines with J gene TRBJ2-1; D is unresolved. Trimming pared 6 bases from V and 8 bases from J, leaving 8 bases between. CDR3 length: 11 amino acids. CDR3 in DNA: TGTGCCAGCAGCCCGTATGATGAGCAGTTCTTC. Translated: CASSPYDEQFF.

The table lists this clone with a few counts. V and J are TRBV29-1 and TRBJ2-7, with D maybe TRBD1 (6 bases). The CDR3 consists of 14 residues. V shed 3 bases and J shed 5 bases, with 17 bases lying between them. CDR1 and CDR2 (germline): SQVTM, ANQGSEA. The CDR3 protein is CSVDQGHPVNEQYF. For the CDR3, the DNA is TGCAGCGTTGACCAGGGACACCCAGTTAACGAGCAGTACTTC.